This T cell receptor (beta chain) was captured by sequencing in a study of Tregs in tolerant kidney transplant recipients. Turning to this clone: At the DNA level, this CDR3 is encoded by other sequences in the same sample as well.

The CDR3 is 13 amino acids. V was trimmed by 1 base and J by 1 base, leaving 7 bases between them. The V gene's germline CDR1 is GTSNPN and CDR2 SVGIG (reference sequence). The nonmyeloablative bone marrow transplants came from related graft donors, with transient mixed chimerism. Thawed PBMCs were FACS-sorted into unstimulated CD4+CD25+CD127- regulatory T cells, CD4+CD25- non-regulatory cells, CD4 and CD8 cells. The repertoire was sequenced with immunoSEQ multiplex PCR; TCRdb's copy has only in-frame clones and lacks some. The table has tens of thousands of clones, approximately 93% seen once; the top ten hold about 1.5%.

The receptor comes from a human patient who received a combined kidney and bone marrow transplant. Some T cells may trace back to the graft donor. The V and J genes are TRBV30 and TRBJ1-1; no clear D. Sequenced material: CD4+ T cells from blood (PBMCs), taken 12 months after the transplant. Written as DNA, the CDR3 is TGTGCCTGGAGTGCCACGGGGAACACTGAAGCTTTCTTT. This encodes CAWSATGNTEAFF.